This TCR beta chain appears in the sequencing data of a study of CDR3 diversity in severe acne. TCRdb re-derived calls from the PCR reads in MiXCR, one entry per CDR3 protein. The table lists 89,000 or so distinct CDR3 sequences, about 52% of them singletons. The V gene end was trimmed by 8 bases and the J gene end by 5 bases; junction bases not matched to a gene: 6. Germline values: CDR1 SQVTM, CDR2 ANQGSEA. The CDR3 has 13 residues. The sequence came from a male donor in good health, serving as a control. The specimen sequenced was blood. V is TRBV29-1 and J is TRBJ1-1; 12 nucleotides align to TRBD1. In DNA, the CDR3 is TGCAGCATGGGACAGGGGGCTTTGACTGAAGCTTTCTTT. As protein: CSMGQGALTEAFF.